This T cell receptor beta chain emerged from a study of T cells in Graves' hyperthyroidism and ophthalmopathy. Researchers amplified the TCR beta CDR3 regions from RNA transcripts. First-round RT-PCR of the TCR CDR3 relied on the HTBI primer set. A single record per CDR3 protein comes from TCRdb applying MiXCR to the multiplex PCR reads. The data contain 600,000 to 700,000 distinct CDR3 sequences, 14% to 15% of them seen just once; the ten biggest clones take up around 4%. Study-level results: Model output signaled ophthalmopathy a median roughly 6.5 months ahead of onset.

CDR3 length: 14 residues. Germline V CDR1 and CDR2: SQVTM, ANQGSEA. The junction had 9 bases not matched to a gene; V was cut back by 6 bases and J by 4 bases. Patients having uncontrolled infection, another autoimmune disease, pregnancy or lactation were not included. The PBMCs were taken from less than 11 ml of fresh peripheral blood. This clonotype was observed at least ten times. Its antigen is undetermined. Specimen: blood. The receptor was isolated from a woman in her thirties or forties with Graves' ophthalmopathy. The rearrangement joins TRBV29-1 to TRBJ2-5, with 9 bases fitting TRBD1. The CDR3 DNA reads TGCAGCGTGGAACGACAGGGGGGCGGAGAGACCCAGTACTTC. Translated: CSVERQGGGETQYF.